A single sample is the source of the 32 T cell receptor beta chains below, sequenced in a study of immune cell composition in non-small cell lung cancer. Normal lung was taken at the farthest possible site, at least 3 cm from tumour. Measured with immunoSEQ multiplex PCR; TCRdb has only the in-frame clones, and not every one. This table holds some 9,000 clones, about two thirds found once. Sequencing was performed on non-adjacent lung tissue. The receptors shown here come from a human donor with non-small cell lung cancer.

The rearrangement uses TRBV19 and TRBJ2-2; TRBD1 matches 9 bases. V gave up 10 bases and J gave up 5 bases; unmatched junction bases: 5. The CDR3 sequence is 13 residues long. CDR1 is LNHDA and CDR2 is SQIVND in the germline V gene (reference sequence). CDR3 loop: CAIQTGGTGELFF. In nucleotides, the CDR3 is TGTGCCATCCAGACAGGGGGAACCGGGGAGCTGTTTTTT.

This chain links TRBV19 with TRBJ1-5, with 8 bases lining up with TRBD1. This CDR3 comprises 16 residues. Per the germline V gene, CDR1 is LNHDA and CDR2 is SQIVND (reference sequence). Losses at the gene ends were 7 bases for V and 5 bases for J; bases not matched to a gene: 13. CDR3 DNA sequence: TGTGCCAGTATGAATGGAAGGACAGGGAAGTATCAGCCCCAGCATTTT. Encoded protein: CASMNGRTGKYQPQHF.

The genes are TRBV5-1 and TRBJ2-5, with D maybe TRBD2 (5 bases). This CDR3 is 13 amino acids long. Trimming stripped 4 bases from V and 7 bases from J, with 14 bases between. CDR1 is SGHRS, CDR2 YFSETQ, per germline. The DNA for the CDR3 is TGCGCCAGCAGCACGGACGGAGGAGGGACCCAGTACTTC. Translation: CASSTDGGGTQYF.

This clone has only a few counts. This rearrangement joins TRBV19 to TRBJ1-2, with D possibly TRBD1 on 6 matching bases. CDR3 length: 12 residues. The germline V gene has CDR1 LNHDA and CDR2 SQIVND (reference sequence). V lost 9 bases, J lost 6 bases, and 14 bases lay in between. The CDR3 region has the DNA TGTGCCAGCCACCGGGACACGGATGGCTACACCTTC. It yields the protein CASHRDTDGYTF.

The chain is built from TRBV12-5 and TRBJ2-1; 11 positions match TRBD1. Germline trimming cut 4 bases from V and 2 bases from J; bases unmatched to any gene: 1. The CDR3 is made up of 15 amino acids. Germline V CDR1 and CDR2: LGHNT, FRNRAP. The CDR3 DNA follows: TGTGCTAGTGGTTCGGACAGGGGGCCCTACAATGAGCAGTTCTTC. The encoded protein is CASGSDRGPYNEQFF.

This clone is a singleton in its sample. V gene TRBV28 combines with J gene TRBJ1-5; TRBD1 might be the D (5 bases). The CDR3 runs 14 residues. CDR1 MDHEN and CDR2 SYDVKM come from the germline V gene. The ends were cut back, 3 bases at V and 3 bases at J, with 9 bases in the middle. CDR3 bases: TGTGCCAGCAGTTTGCGGGGGTACAATCAGCCCCAGCATTTT. Protein product: CASSLRGYNQPQHF.

The CDR3 DNA follows: TGCGCCAGCAGCCAAGACCCTAGCGGGGGACTCTACGAGCAGTACTTC. It translates to CASSQDPSGGLYEQYF. The chain links TRBV4-3 to TRBJ2-7; 10 bases are shared with TRBD2. This CDR3 region has 16 residues. Trimming at V came to 0 bases and at J to 3 bases, leaving 5 bases not matched to a gene. Germline assignment: CDR1 LGHNA and CDR2 YSLEER.

V is TRBV5-1 and J is TRBJ1-3; D gene unclear. This CDR3 is 15 amino acids long. CDR1 is SGHRS, CDR2 YFSETQ, per germline. V was trimmed by 3 bases and J by 1 base, leaving 11 bases between them. For the CDR3, the DNA is TGCGCCAGCAGCTCCTTGCGGGAATCTGGAAACACCATATATTTT. This sequence encodes CASSSLRESGNTIYF.

V usage is TRBV7-9 and J usage is TRBJ2-1; 7 bases align to TRBD1. This CDR3 contains 16 residues. The germline gives CDR1 SEHNR, CDR2 FQNEAQ (reference sequence). The junction had 5 bases not matched to a gene; V was cut back by 3 bases and J by 0 bases. CDR3: CASSLTGTDSYNEQFF. Written as DNA, the CDR3 is TGTGCCAGCAGCTTGACCGGGACAGACTCCTACAATGAGCAGTTCTTC.

The chain has TRBV21-1 and TRBJ1-2. TRBV21-1 is given as a pseudogene. The CDR3 is 13 amino acids. DNA for the CDR3: TGTGCCAGCAGGACGTCTCGGGTCTATGGCTACACCTTC. Translation: CASRTSRVYGYTF.

The V and J genes are TRBV10-3 and TRBJ1-5, with D possibly TRBD1 on 5 matching bases. Germline CDR1 is ENHRY and CDR2 is SYGVKD. CDR3 length: 13 residues. The ends were cut back, 4 bases at V and 7 bases at J, with 11 bases in the middle. The CDR3 DNA follows: TGTGCCATCAGTGGCAGGGAAGGACAGCCCCAGCATTTT. The encoded protein is CAISGREGQPQHF.

The V call is TRBV6-5, the J call TRBJ1-6, with D uncertain. The CDR3 has 15 residues. The V gene's germline CDR1 is MNHEY and CDR2 SVGAGI. The ends were cut back, 1 base at V and 1 base at J, with 5 bases in the middle. This CDR3 is CASSYYGSYNSPLHF. CDR3 sequence (DNA): TGTGCCAGCAGTTACTACGGGTCCTATAATTCACCCCTCCACTTT.

V is TRBV5-1 and J is TRBJ2-2, with D perhaps matching TRBD2 (6 bases). The V and J ends lost 3 bases and 2 bases respectively, with 11 bases between them. There are 15 residues in the CDR3. The germline V gene encodes CDR1 SGHRS and CDR2 YFSETQ. The CDR3 nucleotides are TGCGCCAGCAGCTGGAGGGGAGGAAACACCGGGGAGCTGTTTTTT. Its translation is CASSWRGGNTGELFF. Full variable domain (remainder filled in from reference TRBV5-1 and TRBJ2-2): KAGVTQTPRYLIKTRGQQVTLSCSPISGHRSVSWYQQTPGQGLQFLFEYFSETQRNKGNFPGRFSGRQFSNSRSEMNVSTLELGDSALYLCASSWRGGNTGELFFGEGSRLTVL.

For the CDR3, the DNA is TGTGCCAGCAGCCGTGGGAGTAATAACGAGCAGTACTTC. It yields the protein CASSRGSNNEQYF. The chain recombines TRBV7-6 with TRBJ2-7, with a weak D call TRBD2 (5 bases). The germline V and J ends were trimmed by 5 bases and 5 bases, with 13 bases remaining between them. Germline V gives CDR1 SGHVS, CDR2 FNYEAQ. The CDR3 covers 13 residues.

The chain is built from TRBV5-1 and TRBJ1-4; 12 bases match TRBD1. Germline values: CDR1 SGHRS, CDR2 YFSETQ. The length of the CDR3 is 19 residues. Trimming at V came to 5 bases and at J to 6 bases, leaving 17 bases not matched to a gene. The CDR3 DNA follows: TGCGCCAGCAGAGCCGGGACAGGGGGCGCAGGGTCTTTGTATGAAAAACTGTTTTTT. It specifies CASRAGTGGAGSLYEKLFF.

The rearrangement uses TRBV18 and TRBJ1-1, with D tentatively TRBD1 (5 bases). Germline values: CDR1 KGHSH, CDR2 LQKENI. Trimming removed 3 bases from V and 2 bases from J, with 13 bases in between. This CDR3 region has 15 residues. The CDR3 DNA sequence: TGTGCCAGCTCACCTAGGGAGGGGCTTAACACTGAAGCTTTCTTT. The encoded protein is CASSPREGLNTEAFF.

The rearrangement links TRBV6-1 to TRBJ2-1, with D tentatively TRBD2 (6 bases). The ends were cut back, 3 bases at V and 0 bases at J, with 15 bases in the middle. The CDR3 spans 17 residues. CDR1 and CDR2 from the germline V gene are MNHNS and SASEGT. The CDR3 DNA sequence: TGTGCCAGCAGTGAGGGGGGTAGCCGATACTCCTACAATGAGCAGTTCTTC. Protein: CASSEGGSRYSYNEQFF.

This chain connects TRBV13 to TRBJ2-7; 14 bases are a match to TRBD2. CDR3 length: 17 residues. V lost 4 bases to trimming and J lost 3 bases; unmatched junction nucleotides: 8. The V gene's germline CDR1 is PRHDT and CDR2 FYEKMQ (reference sequence). The CDR3 reads CASSCLRLAGGLYEQYF. CDR3 DNA sequence: TGTGCCAGCAGCTGCTTAAGACTAGCGGGGGGGCTCTACGAGCAGTACTTC.

V is TRBV10-2 and J is TRBJ1-2; TRBD1 aligns across 9 bases. Germline lookup yields CDR1 WSHSY and CDR2 SAAADI. With V trimmed by 5 bases and J by 7 bases, 11 bases remained unmatched. This CDR3 region has 15 residues. The chain's CDR3 is CASSLNTGGQGGYTF. CDR3 DNA: TGCGCCAGCAGTCTCAACACAGGGGGCCAGGGTGGCTACACCTTC.

V gene TRBV15 combines with J gene TRBJ2-7, with TRBD2 as a possible D gene (5 bases). Germline CDR1 LNHNV, CDR2 YYDKDF (reference sequence). The CDR3 sequence is 12 residues long. Trimming left V 5 bases short and J 3 bases short, with 8 bases between. The CDR3 reads CATSGRGYEQYF. For the CDR3, the DNA is TGTGCCACCAGCGGACGGGGCTACGAGCAGTACTTC.

The CDR3 region is CASSPGLAGGQETQYF. The CDR3 region has the DNA TGTGCCAGCAGCCCGGGACTAGCGGGGGGGCAGGAGACCCAGTACTTC. The V gene is TRBV5-6, the J gene TRBJ2-5; TRBD2 matches at 16 bases. CDR1 is SGHDT, CDR2 YYEEEE, per germline. The CDR3 sequence is 16 residues long. V lost 4 bases, J lost 5 bases, and 5 bases stayed unmatched.

This chain connects TRBV13 to TRBJ1-1, with D perhaps matching TRBD1 (6 bases). This CDR3 region has 14 residues. Trimming stripped 2 bases from V and 5 bases from J, with 12 bases between. Germline lookup yields CDR1 PRHDT and CDR2 FYEKMQ (reference sequence). As DNA, the CDR3 is TGTGCCAGCAGCTTAAGGGGGTTCGGAACTGAAGCTTTCTTT. Translated, it gives CASSLRGFGTEAFF.

The CDR3 DNA is TGTGCCAGCAGTTGGGGGACAGGGCCAACAGATACGCAGTATTTT. Translated, it gives CASSWGTGPTDTQYF. The chain recombines TRBV28 with TRBJ2-3; 9 bases agree with TRBD1. Germline-derived CDR1 and CDR2 are MDHEN and SYDVKM. The CDR3 covers 15 residues. V shed 4 bases and J 3 bases; nucleotides not matched to a gene: 5.

This rearrangement joins TRBV5-4 to TRBJ2-7, with TRBD1 matching over 9 bases. Trimming at V came to 8 bases and at J to 6 bases, leaving 12 bases not matched to a gene. Germline V gene lookup returns CDR1 SGHNT and CDR2 YYREEE (reference sequence). This CDR3 spans 14 amino acids. CDR3 nucleotides: TGTGCCAGTGGGGACAGGGAAGGTTCATCCGAGCAGTACTTC. It translates to CASGDREGSSEQYF.

The table lists this clone with a count of one. The gene calls are TRBV7-6 and TRBJ1-4; D may be TRBD1 (5 bases). Germline lookup yields CDR1 SGHVS and CDR2 FNYEAQ. This CDR3 has 14 amino acids. V was cut by 5 bases and J by 8 bases, with 15 bases left in between. For the CDR3, the DNA is TGTGCCAGCAGCCCCGGCCAGGGTGGGGAAAAACTGTTTTTT. Protein product: CASSPGQGGEKLFF.

V and J are TRBV10-2 and TRBJ1-2, with 7 bases aligning to TRBD1. This CDR3 is built from 13 residues. The germline V gene encodes CDR1 WSHSY and CDR2 SAAADI. The J segment lost 4 bases and the V segment lost 5 bases, leaving 4 bases of the junction unmatched. The CDR3 loop reads CASSRDSAYGYTF. CDR3 DNA sequence: TGCGCCAGCAGTAGGGACAGTGCCTATGGCTACACCTTC.

With regard to this clone: A junction end diverges from the germline sequence, so it may reflect a read error. The V call is TRBV5-3, the J call TRBJ1-2; D remains unclear. TRBV5-3 is assigned to the ORF class and has an uncertain function. The CDR3 is made up of 15 amino acids. The CDR3 nucleotides are TGTGCCAGCAGCTTAGCCGGAGTTACGCCCTATGGCTACACCTTC. This encodes CASSLAGVTPYGYTF.

This clone was counted a few times. The rearrangement uses TRBV2 and TRBJ2-3; the match to TRBD1 covers 7 bases. This CDR3 has 15 residues. Germline CDR1 reads SNHLY; CDR2 reads FYNNEI. The J segment lost 4 bases and the V segment lost 2 bases, leaving 6 bases of the junction unmatched. The CDR3 DNA is TGTGCCAGCAGTGAATTCAAGGGGGCAGCAGATACGCAGTATTTT. Translation gives CASSEFKGAADTQYF. The entire variable domain, with the rest obtained from reference TRBV2 and TRBJ2-3, is as follows: EPEVTQTPSHQVTQMGQEVILRCVPISNHLYFYWYRQILGQKVEFLVSFYNNEISEKSEIFDDQFSVERPDGSNFTLKIRSTKLEDSAMYFCASSEFKGAADTQYFGPGTRLTVL.

This clone was counted between two and nine times. This chain joins TRBV5-6 and TRBJ2-1; D is perhaps TRBD1 (7 bases). Germline V gene lookup returns CDR1 SGHDT and CDR2 YYEEEE. V was cut by 3 bases and J by 4 bases, with 14 bases left in between. The CDR3 runs to 15 residues. CDR3 sequence (DNA): TGTGCCAGCAGCTCGGACAGGCGGGATTACAATGAGCAGTTCTTC. It encodes CASSSDRRDYNEQFF.

This clone was seen only once. The chain combines TRBV14 with TRBJ1-1, with TRBD1 identical over 8 bases. V was clipped by 4 bases and J by 1 base; unmatched bases: 5. The CDR3 is 15 residues long. Germline V gives CDR1 SGHDN, CDR2 FVKESK. The CDR3 protein is CASSRMGQANTEAFF. The CDR3 bases are TGTGCCAGCAGCCGCATGGGACAGGCGAACACTGAAGCTTTCTTT.

This clone occurred a few times. The chain uses TRBV4-1 and TRBJ1-5; possibly TRBD1 for D (5 bases). Germline V lookup: CDR1 MGHRA, CDR2 YSYEKL. This CDR3 spans 16 amino acids. The ends were cut back, 0 bases at V and 0 bases at J, with 9 bases in the middle. The CDR3 region has the DNA TGCGCCAGCAGCCAAGAGGGGCTTAATAGCAATCAGCCCCAGCATTTT. Translated: CASSQEGLNSNQPQHF.

The chain recombines TRBV5-1 with TRBJ2-5; 13 nucleotides line up with TRBD2. This CDR3 has 15 amino acids. In germline, CDR1 is SGHRS, CDR2 YFSETQ. V was clipped by 3 bases and J by 6 bases; unmatched bases: 5. CDR3: CASSSTSGGAKTQYF. CDR3 coding DNA: TGCGCCAGCAGCTCCACTAGCGGGGGGGCCAAGACCCAGTACTTC.